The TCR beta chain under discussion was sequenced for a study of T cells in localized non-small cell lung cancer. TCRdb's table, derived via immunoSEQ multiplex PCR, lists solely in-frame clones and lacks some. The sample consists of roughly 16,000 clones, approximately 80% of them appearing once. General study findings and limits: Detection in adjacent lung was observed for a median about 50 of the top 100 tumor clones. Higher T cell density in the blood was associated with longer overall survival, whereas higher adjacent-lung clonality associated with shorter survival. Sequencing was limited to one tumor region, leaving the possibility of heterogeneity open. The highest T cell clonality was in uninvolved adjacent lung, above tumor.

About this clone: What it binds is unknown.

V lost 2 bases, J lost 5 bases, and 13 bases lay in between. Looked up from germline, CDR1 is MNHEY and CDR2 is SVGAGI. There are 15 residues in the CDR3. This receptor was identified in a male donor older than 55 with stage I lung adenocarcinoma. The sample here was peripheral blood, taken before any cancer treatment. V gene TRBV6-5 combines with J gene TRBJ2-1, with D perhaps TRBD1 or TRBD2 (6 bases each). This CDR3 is CASSYGGGRDNEQFF. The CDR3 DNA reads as TGTGCCAGCAGTTACGGTGGGGGGCGCGACAATGAGCAGTTCTTC.